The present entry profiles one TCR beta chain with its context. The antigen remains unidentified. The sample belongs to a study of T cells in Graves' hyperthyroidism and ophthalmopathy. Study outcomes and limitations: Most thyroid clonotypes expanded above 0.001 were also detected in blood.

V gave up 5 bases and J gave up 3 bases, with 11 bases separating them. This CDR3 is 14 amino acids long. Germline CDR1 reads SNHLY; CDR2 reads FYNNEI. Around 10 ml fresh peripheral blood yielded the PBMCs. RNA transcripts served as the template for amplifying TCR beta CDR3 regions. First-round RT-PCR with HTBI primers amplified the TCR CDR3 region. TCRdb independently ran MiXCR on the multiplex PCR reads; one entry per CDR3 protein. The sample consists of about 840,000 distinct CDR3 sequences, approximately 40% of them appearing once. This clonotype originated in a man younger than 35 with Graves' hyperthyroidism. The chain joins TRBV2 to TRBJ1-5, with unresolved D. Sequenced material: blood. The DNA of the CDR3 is TGTGCCAGCAGTTTTCATCAGAACAATCAGCCCCAGCATTTT. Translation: CASSFHQNNQPQHF.